This T cell receptor (beta chain) is from a study of T cell repertoires in cytomegalovirus infection. At the level of the study: From public TCR beta signatures came an indication of both CMV infection and matching HLA type.

Broader study findings: In two of eight donors, the top clonotype was HLA-C-restricted CMV-specific.

This clonotype was recorded many times. Its antigen is not known. In TCRdb, the reads were re-called with MiXCR into one record per CDR3 protein. The sample holds roughly 280,000 distinct CDR3 sequences; 20% to 25% are singletons and the top ten take around 20%. Sequenced material: cultured PBMCs, taken from culture after CMV antigen stimulation. The receptor comes from a human donor in good health (CMV status not recorded). Some clones in this sample may be carry-over from other donors' samples.

CDR3 protein: CASSYRHAKNKRYGYTF. CDR3 DNA sequence: TGTGCCAGCAGCTATAGACACGCTAAAAATAAGCGGTATGGCTACACCTTC. The genes are TRBV7-8 and TRBJ1-2; no definite D call. V was trimmed by 4 bases and J by 5 bases, leaving 23 bases between them. The CDR3 has 17 amino acids. Per germline, CDR1 SGHVS and CDR2 FQNEAQ.